The next 28 T cell receptor beta chains were all read from a single sample in a study of regulatory T cells in long-lasting Graves disease. Time point described: newly diagnosed GD, antithyroid drugs for less than 3 months. The authors made the TCR library using RNA they extracted from PBMCs. Arm-PCR of CDR3 regions with iRepertoire HTBI primers generated TCR beta libraries. Using its own MiXCR run on the multiplex PCR reads, TCRdb lists one record per CDR3 protein. The sample contains under 500,000 distinct CDR3 sequences, around 17% of which appear only once. These data were also filed under a second study, of T cells in Graves' hyperthyroidism and ophthalmopathy.

The material sequenced was peripheral blood mononuclear cells (PBMCs), taken at new diagnosis, from a patient treated with antithyroid drugs. Source of these receptors: a woman under 40 with Graves disease.

This sequence joins TRBV6-2 or TRBV6-3 and TRBJ2-7; D may correspond to TRBD1 or TRBD2 (6 bases each). The germline gives CDR1 MNHEY, CDR2 SVGEGT. Trimming took 0 bases from V and 2 from J, leaving 11 bases between them. This CDR3 is built from 15 residues. CDR3 amino acids: CASSYSSGATYEQYF. The CDR3 DNA reads as TGTGCCAGCAGTTACTCTTCGGGGGCCACCTACGAGCAGTACTTC.

The rearrangement joins TRBV12-3 or TRBV12-4 to TRBJ1-1, with D perhaps TRBD1 (5 bases). The CDR3 consists of 14 residues. Deletions cut 6 bases from V and 1 base from J, with 12 bases between. The DNA of the CDR3 is TGTGCCAGCAGCCCCGGGACTCAGAACACTGAAGCTTTCTTT. It codes for CASSPGTQNTEAFF.

As regards this clonotype: Given a far larger clone just one base away, this is likely a sequencing read error. The V gene is TRBV11-2, the J gene TRBJ2-1; 9 bases align to TRBD1. Unmatched junction bases numbered 12, after V lost 5 bases and J lost 10 bases. The germline V gene encodes CDR1 SGHAT and CDR2 FQNNGV. The CDR3 covers 15 residues. CDR3 residues: CASSTGTGRTYEQFF. The DNA of the CDR3 is TGTGCCAGCAGCACCGGGACAGGGAGGACCTACGAGCAGTTCTTC.

This clonotype was seen repeatedly, ten times or more. This sequence joins TRBV28 and TRBJ2-6; possibly TRBD2 for D (7 bases). Germline values: CDR1 MDHEN, CDR2 SYDVKM. There are 19 residues in the CDR3. Trimming left V 6 bases short and J 0 bases short, with 21 bases between. The CDR3 bases are TGTGCCAGCAGCCGTCTAGGGCGGGGGCTTATCTCTGGGGCCAACGTCCTGACTTTC. It specifies CASSRLGRGLISGANVLTF.

This clonotype was picked up a small number of times. The V call is TRBV5-4, the J call TRBJ2-1; 11 bases fit TRBD1. Germline values: CDR1 SGHNT, CDR2 YYREEE (reference sequence). The CDR3 has 15 residues. J was trimmed by 8 bases and V by 4 bases; bases with no gene match: 8. The CDR3 coding sequence is TGTGCCAGCAGCCCTCAAGGACAGGGGGCGGATGAGCAGTTCTTC. Residues: CASSPQGQGADEQFF.

This clonotype turned up a few times. This chain uses TRBV9 with TRBJ2-1; 7 nucleotides match TRBD2. Germline CDR1 SGDLS, CDR2 YYNGEE. Unmatched junction bases numbered 14, after V lost 0 bases and J lost 8 bases. The CDR3 consists of 17 residues. The CDR3 nucleotides are TGTGCCAGCAGCGTAGCAAGTGGGAGGGCCTTCCGTGATGAGCAGTTCTTC. It translates to CASSVASGRAFRDEQFF.

This clonotype was seen many times. The V gene is TRBV19, the J gene TRBJ2-1; D uncertain. This CDR3 contains 16 residues. Germline-derived CDR1 and CDR2 are LNHDA and SQIVND (reference sequence). Trimming pared 3 bases from V and 0 bases from J, leaving 12 bases between. CDR3 sequence: CASSMGNPSSYNEQFF. The DNA of the CDR3 is TGTGCCAGTAGTATGGGTAACCCGAGCTCCTACAATGAGCAGTTCTTC. Using reference TRBV19 and TRBJ2-1 for the parts outside the CDR3, the full variable domain is DGGITQSPKYLFRKEGQNVTLSCEQNLNHDAMYWYRQDPGQGLRLIYYSQIVNDFQKGDIAEGYSVSREKKESFPLTVTSAQKNPTAFYLCASSMGNPSSYNEQFFGPGTRLTVL.

This clonotype was observed at least ten times. V usage is TRBV20-1 and J usage is TRBJ2-5; D not certain. The CDR3 length is 17 residues. From germline, CDR1 is DFQATT and CDR2 SNEGSKA (reference sequence). Trimming took off 0 bases at V and 1 base at J, with 18 bases between the two ends. The CDR3 DNA reads TGCAGTGCTAGAGATATTGGAGACGGACGCTTCCAAGAGACCCAGTACTTC. Its protein is CSARDIGDGRFQETQYF.

This clonotype was seen many times. The V and J genes are TRBV2 and TRBJ2-7; 8 bases align to TRBD2. Germline V lookup: CDR1 SNHLY, CDR2 FYNNEI. V trimming: 6 bases; J trimming: 2 bases; junction bases outside the gene matches: 6. The CDR3 extends over 14 amino acids. The CDR3 region has the DNA TGTGCCAGCAGGCCGGGACTAGTGACCTACGAGCAGTACTTC. Residues: CASRPGLVTYEQYF.

This clonotype was seen repeatedly, ten times or more. CDR3 nucleotide sequence: TGCAGTGCTGAACCTCCACGGGCAGATACGCAGTATTTT. As protein: CSAEPPRADTQYF. The chain joins TRBV20-1 to TRBJ2-3, with D hard to call. The CDR3 has 13 amino acids. CDR1 is DFQATT and CDR2 is SNEGSKA in the germline V gene (reference sequence). V gave up 5 bases and J gave up 4 bases, with 13 bases separating them.

This clonotype was recorded many times. The CDR3 DNA sequence: TGTGCCAGCAAGGGTGAAACGTTTAGCACAGATACGCAGTATTTT. Amino acids: CASKGETFSTDTQYF. This chain uses TRBV28 with TRBJ2-3; unclear D gene. From germline, CDR1 is MDHEN and CDR2 SYDVKM. Trimming stripped 7 bases from V and 0 bases from J, with 14 bases between. The CDR3 is 15 residues long. The whole variable domain, filled in from reference TRBV28 and TRBJ2-3, reads DVKVTQSSRYLVKRTGEKVFLECVQDMDHENMFWYRQDPGLGLRLIYFSYDVKMKEKGDIPEGYSVSREKKERFSLILESASTNQTSMYLCASKGETFSTDTQYFGPGTRLTVL.

This clonotype came up many times. The gene calls are TRBV2 and TRBJ2-7; 9 positions agree with TRBD1. V was clipped by 5 bases and J by 3 bases; unmatched bases: 5. There are 14 residues in the CDR3. The V gene's germline CDR1 is SNHLY and CDR2 FYNNEI. CDR3 coding DNA: TGTGCCAGCAGTCGGGACAGGGCCTACTACGAGCAGTACTTC. Translated: CASSRDRAYYEQYF. The full variable domain, rest sourced from reference TRBV2 and TRBJ2-7, is EPEVTQTPSHQVTQMGQEVILRCVPISNHLYFYWYRQILGQKVEFLVSFYNNEISEKSEIFDDQFSVERPDGSNFTLKIRSTKLEDSAMYFCASSRDRAYYEQYFGPGTRLTVT.

V usage is TRBV7-2 and J usage is TRBJ2-1; possibly TRBD2 for D (5 bases). Germline assignment: CDR1 SGHTA and CDR2 FQGNSA. Trimming took off 1 base at V and 15 bases at J, with 16 bases between the two ends. CDR3 length: 13 residues. CDR3 bases: TGTGCCAGCAGCTTAGTGGGAGCGTCCGCCGGGTTCTTC. As protein: CASSLVGASAGFF.

This clonotype was recorded at least ten times. The chain employs TRBV29-1 and TRBJ2-7; TRBD1 matches at 7 bases. Unmatched junction bases numbered 11, after V lost 0 bases and J lost 0 bases. Germline assignment: CDR1 SQVTM and CDR2 ANQGSEA. The CDR3 consists of 17 residues. CDR3 coding DNA: TGCAGCGTTGAAGATTTAGGGGGCGCAGGAAGCTCCTACGAGCAGTACTTC. This encodes CSVEDLGGAGSSYEQYF.

The rearrangement links TRBV20-1 to TRBJ2-7; 11 bases are a match to TRBD2. The germline V gene has CDR1 DFQATT and CDR2 SNEGSKA (reference sequence). The CDR3 totals 18 residues. Trimming cost V 6 bases and J 2 bases; bases outside gene matches: 18. The CDR3 DNA reads TGCAGTGCCGACCCCTCGGCGCTAGCGGGAGGTAGGGCCTACGAGCAGTACTTC. Translating gives CSADPSALAGGRAYEQYF.

As concerns this clonotype: A read error may be the cause here, since a much bigger clone is one base away. The CDR3 here is CAWGLAAINEQYF. The CDR3 nucleotides read TGTGCCTGGGGACTAGCGGCCATCAATGAGCAGTACTTC. The V and J genes are TRBV30 and TRBJ2-7; TRBD2 agrees at 10 bases. CDR1 is GTSNPN, CDR2 SVGIG, per germline (reference sequence). The CDR3 is 13 residues long. Trimming cost V 5 bases and J 7 bases; bases outside gene matches: 8.

This clonotype has a handful of counts. This chain links TRBV2 with TRBJ2-3; TRBD2 agrees at 13 bases. The J segment lost 2 bases and the V segment lost 11 bases, leaving 4 bases of the junction unmatched. CDR3 length: 14 residues. Germline CDR1 reads SNHLY; CDR2 reads FYNNEI. Here the CDR3 reads CAGGTSGVTDTQYF. In DNA form, the CDR3 reads TGTGCCGGGGGGACTAGCGGGGTCACAGATACGCAGTATTTT.

The CDR3 nucleotides read TGTGCCAGCAGTTTATCCCTCGGGACAGGAACCTATGGCTACACCTTC. Amino acids: CASSLSLGTGTYGYTF. V is TRBV27 and J is TRBJ1-2; 8 nucleotides match TRBD1. J gave up 4 bases and V 0 bases, and 7 bases lay outside the gene matches. Germline V gene data show CDR1 as MNHEY and CDR2 as SMNVEV (reference sequence). The CDR3 consists of 16 residues.

The genes are TRBV5-1 and TRBJ2-7; 11 nucleotides agree with TRBD2. CDR3 size: 16 residues. Germline lookup yields CDR1 SGHRS and CDR2 YFSETQ. The ends lost 4 bases at V and 5 bases at J; junction bases unmatched: 11. The CDR3: CASSRAGLAGGHEQYF. Written as DNA, the CDR3 is TGCGCCAGCAGCCGCGCGGGGCTAGCGGGAGGCCACGAGCAGTACTTC.

This clonotype appeared many times. The chain carries TRBV10-3 and TRBJ2-7; perhaps TRBD2 as D (6 bases). This CDR3 spans 14 amino acids. CDR1 ENHRY and CDR2 SYGVKD come from the germline V gene. V shed 7 bases and J shed 1 base, with 14 bases lying between them. DNA of the CDR3: TGTGCCATCACCCCGGGGGAAAGTTCCTACGAGCAGTACTTC. Translated: CAITPGESSYEQYF.

In its sample, this clonotype was seen a few times. Written as DNA, the CDR3 is TGTGCCAGCAGCCAGGGGGAAGTATACACCGGGGAGCTGTTTTTT. Residues: CASSQGEVYTGELFF. The chain couples TRBV14 to TRBJ2-2; D tentatively reads TRBD1 or TRBD2 (5 bases each). Looked up from germline, CDR1 is SGHDN and CDR2 is FVKESK. The CDR3 has 15 amino acids. Trimming shortened V by 3 bases and J by 3 bases, and 11 bases separated the two germline ends.

Concerning this clonotype itself: This clone may be a read error of a much larger clone one base away. The chain joins TRBV6-5 to TRBJ2-5, with no clear D. CDR3 length: 15 amino acids. Per the germline V gene, CDR1 is MNHEY and CDR2 is SVGAGI. The CDR3 DNA reads TGTGCCTGCAGTTACCGCTGGACCGCACGGGAGACCCAGTACTTC. Its translation: CACSYRWTARETQYF.

This clonotype has at least ten counts. The chain combines TRBV10-3 with TRBJ2-6, with 9 bases matching TRBD1. This CDR3 has 20 residues. With V trimmed by 8 bases and J by 1 base, 18 bases remained unmatched. Germline V gives CDR1 ENHRY, CDR2 SYGVKD. The CDR3 here is CAISGTGSQAMRSGANVLTF. The CDR3 DNA follows: TGTGCCATCTCCGGGACAGGGAGCCAAGCCATGAGATCTGGGGCCAACGTCCTGACTTTC.

This clonotype occurred once. A single base separates this from a much larger clone, so it may be a read error. The chain recombines TRBV5-1 with TRBJ1-1, with D possibly being TRBD1 (5 bases). The germline V gene encodes CDR1 SGHRS and CDR2 YFSETQ. The CDR3 loop spans 15 amino acids. V was shortened by 0 bases and J by 5 bases, with 14 bases between the two germline ends. The CDR3 DNA is TGCGCCAGCAGCTTGGTAGGTGGGGGGGAAACTGAAGCTTTCTTT. Translation gives CASSLVGGGETEAFF.

This clonotype was counted many times. The genes are TRBV7-8 and TRBJ2-1; D may be TRBD2 (5 bases). Trimming removed 5 bases at V and 6 bases at J, with 20 bases between. Germline V gene data show CDR1 as SGHVS and CDR2 as FQNEAQ. This CDR3 region has 16 residues. The chain's CDR3 is CASSPDWLAPINEQFF. The CDR3 DNA follows: TGTGCCAGCAGCCCCGATTGGCTAGCACCTATCAATGAGCAGTTCTTC.

The J gene is TRBJ2-5, the V gene TRBV5-4, with D possibly TRBD1 on 5 matching bases. V shed 3 bases and J shed 4 bases, with 19 bases lying between them. From germline, CDR1 is SGHNT and CDR2 YYREEE (reference sequence). The CDR3 totals 16 residues. CDR3 region: CASSSRVGRVRETQYF. The CDR3 bases are TGTGCCAGCAGCTCTCGCGTAGGCAGGGTGAGAGAGACCCAGTACTTC.

This sequence joins TRBV4-1 and TRBJ2-2; a possible D gene is TRBD2 (5 bases). Germline CDR1 and CDR2: MGHRA and YSYEKL. Deletions cut 2 bases from V and 0 bases from J, with 13 bases between. The CDR3 loop spans 17 amino acids. Here the CDR3 reads CASSQPTLAANTGELFF. The CDR3, as DNA: TGCGCCAGCAGCCAACCCACCCTAGCAGCGAACACCGGGGAGCTGTTTTTT.

The sample holds a few counts of this clonotype. The gene calls are TRBV4-2 and TRBJ1-5; maybe TRBD1 (5 bases). Trimming shortened V by 5 bases and J by 7 bases, and 12 bases separated the two germline ends. The CDR3 consists of 13 residues. Germline V lookup: CDR1 LGHNA, CDR2 YNFKEQ. The CDR3 DNA sequence: TGTGCCAGCAGCAGAGGGGACTTCCAGCCCCAGCATTTT. It yields the protein CASSRGDFQPQHF.